The rows below give T cell receptor beta chains drawn from one sample of a study of T cells after yellow fever vaccination. TCRdb independently ran MiXCR on the 5' RACE reads; one entry per CDR3 protein. Of a few hundred thousand distinct CDR3 sequences listed, over 4.5% were seen once; the top ten hold around 3.3%. Sequencing was performed on CD4+ T cells sorted from PBMCs, taken on the day of the yellow fever booster vaccination. The source of these receptors is a young man who received the YFV17D yellow fever vaccine. CDR3s include the opening cysteine and the closing phenylalanine or tryptophan. Fields, in order: clone size, J gene, D gene, V gene, CDR3 protein, CDR3 DNA. D genes are given only for firm matches. Some rows mark clone size as missing; the rest say once, few, many or name a class of expanded clone.

>many|TRBJ2-7|.|TRBV5-1
CASSLEYEQYF
TGCGCCAGCAGCTTGGAGTACGAGCAGTACTTC
>.|TRBJ2-1|.|TRBV12-3/TRBV12-4
CASGSWDKYNEQFF
TGTGCCTCGGGGTCCTGGGACAAGTACAATGAGCAGTTCTTC
>many|TRBJ2-3|.|TRBV20-1
CSAPLYTDTQYF
TGCAGTGCTCCCCTCTACACAGATACGCAGTATTTT
>few|TRBJ2-2|.|TRBV28
CASVGLPGELFF
TGTGCCAGCGTGGGGTTGCCCGGGGAGCTGTTTTTT
>.|TRBJ1-1|.|TRBV30
CAWSVVRGTEAFF
TGTGCCTGGAGTGTCGTCAGAGGCACTGAAGCTTTCTTT
>.|TRBJ1-6|.|TRBV10-3
CAISEDGQNNSPLHF
TGTGCCATCAGTGAGGACGGGCAGAATAATTCACCCCTCCACTTT
>few|TRBJ2-3|.|TRBV5-8
CASSLIPGTSTDTQYF
TGTGCCAGCAGCTTGATTCCAGGGACTAGCACAGATACGCAGTATTTT
>.|TRBJ2-5|.|TRBV12-3/TRBV12-4
CASSLYTGTETQYF
TGTGCCAGCAGTTTATATACAGGGACGGAGACCCAGTACTTC
>.|TRBJ2-5|.|TRBV3-2
CASSHPPEAGAQETQYF
TGTGCCAGCAGCCACCCCCCCGAGGCGGGGGCCCAAGAGACCCAGTACTTC
>many|TRBJ2-3|.|TRBV5-5
CASSLRLGALSTDTQYF
TGTGCCAGCAGCTTGCGGCTTGGCGCCCTCAGCACAGATACGCAGTATTTT
>few|TRBJ1-1|.|TRBV5-6
CASRSIHSRGHQAEAFF
TGTGCCAGCAGATCTATACACTCTCGGGGGCATCAGGCTGAAGCTTTCTTT
>few|TRBJ2-5|TRBD2|TRBV12-3/TRBV12-4
CASSGGVSLGETQYF
TGTGCCAGTAGCGGGGGGGTTTCGCTCGGAGAGACCCAGTACTTC
>many|TRBJ2-5|.|TRBV11-2
CASSLLGHHETQYF
TGTGCCAGCAGCTTGCTTGGGCACCACGAGACCCAGTACTTC
>few|TRBJ1-1|.|TRBV7-2
CASSLDPVGSAFF
TGTGCCAGCAGCTTAGACCCAGTTGGGAGCGCTTTCTTT
>many|TRBJ2-3|TRBD1|TRBV7-2
CASRKDRSTDTQYF
TGTGCCAGCAGAAAGGACAGGAGCACAGATACGCAGTATTTT
>.|TRBJ1-1|TRBD1|TRBV5-4
CASSQRDRNTEAFF
TGTGCCAGCAGCCAGAGGGACAGGAACACTGAAGCTTTCTTT
>many|TRBJ2-3|.|TRBV7-8
CASTQRSDTQYF
TGTGCCAGCACCCAAAGGTCGGATACGCAGTATTTT
>many|TRBJ2-3|TRBD2|TRBV5-1
CASSSHSGGGLTDTQYF
TGCGCCAGCAGCTCGCATAGCGGGGGGGGACTCACAGATACGCAGTATTTT
>many|TRBJ1-2|TRBD1|TRBV20-1
CSARGQGGNYGYTF
TGCAGTGCTAGAGGACAGGGAGGAAACTATGGCTACACCTTC
>few|TRBJ2-3|TRBD2|TRBV12-3/TRBV12-4
CASSGGGTSTDTQYF
TGTGCCAGCAGTGGGGGGGGGACTAGCACAGATACGCAGTATTTT
>many|TRBJ2-5|TRBD2|TRBV12-3/TRBV12-4
CASSFRGGEETQYF
TGTGCCAGCAGTTTCCGCGGGGGGGAAGAGACCCAGTACTTC
>.|TRBJ2-7|TRBD1|TRBV5-1
CASSKGQLFDEQYF
TGCGCCAGCAGCAAGGGACAGTTATTCGACGAGCAGTACTTC
>few|TRBJ2-1|.|TRBV11-2
CASSFLPDRRYEQFF
TGTGCCAGCAGCTTCTTACCGGACAGACGGTATGAGCAGTTCTTC
>.|TRBJ1-5|.|TRBV28
CASSSYLSNQPQHF
TGTGCCAGCAGTTCCTACCTTAGCAATCAGCCCCAGCATTTT
>few|TRBJ2-5|.|TRBV11-2
CASSMGLEETQYF
TGTGCCAGCAGCATGGGACTCGAAGAGACCCAGTACTTC
>.|TRBJ1-3|.|TRBV11-2
CASSPIRGKGNTIYF
TGTGCCAGCAGCCCCATTCGTGGGAAAGGAAACACCATATATTTT
>.|TRBJ1-1|.|TRBV6-2/TRBV6-3
CASSSSMVEAFF
TGTGCCAGCAGTTCCTCAATGGTTGAAGCTTTCTTT
>few|TRBJ1-5|.|TRBV12-3/TRBV12-4
CASSPGRLGVDSNQPQHF
TGTGCCAGCAGCCCCGGGCGGTTAGGGGTCGATAGCAATCAGCCCCAGCATTTT
>.|TRBJ2-4|TRBD2|TRBV28
CASSILAFGAKNIQYF
TGTGCCAGCAGTATACTAGCGTTTGGGGCCAAAAACATTCAGTACTTC
>.|TRBJ2-1|TRBD2|TRBV20-1
CSAGAASGGSYNEQFF
TGCAGTGCGGGGGCGGCTAGCGGGGGCTCCTACAATGAGCAGTTCTTC
>.|TRBJ2-6|TRBD1|TRBV6-5
CASRSSGQGAFRSGANVLTF
TGTGCCAGCAGGTCCTCAGGACAGGGGGCTTTTCGTAGTGGGGCCAACGTCCTGACTTTC
>.|TRBJ2-5|.|TRBV5-1
CASKGGVIQETQYF
TGCGCCAGCAAAGGCGGAGTAATCCAAGAGACCCAGTACTTC
>.|TRBJ1-2|.|TRBV5-1
CASSFLQGSNYGYTF
TGCGCCAGCAGCTTTTTGCAGGGTAGTAACTATGGCTACACCTTC
>many|TRBJ2-1|.|TRBV4-3
CASSADSNKPFNEQFF
TGCGCCAGCAGCGCGGACTCGAACAAACCCTTCAATGAGCAGTTCTTC
>few|TRBJ2-3|TRBD1|TRBV6-2/TRBV6-3
CASSYGQGFDTQYF
TGTGCCAGCAGTTATGGACAGGGTTTTGATACGCAGTATTTT
>few|TRBJ2-7|TRBD1|TRBV2
CASSGTGVEQYF
TGTGCCAGCAGTGGGACAGGGGTCGAGCAGTACTTC
>.|TRBJ2-3|.|TRBV4-3
CASSQDSQNTQYF
TGCGCCAGCAGCCAAGATTCACAGAATACGCAGTATTTT
>.|TRBJ2-5|.|TRBV29-1
CSVEVRGAGVQYF
TGCAGCGTTGAAGTGAGGGGGGCCGGGGTGCAGTACTTC
>few|TRBJ2-7|.|TRBV28
CASSLRGAYRSEQYF
TGTGCCAGCAGTTTGCGGGGTGCTTATAGATCCGAGCAGTACTTC
>few|TRBJ2-5|.|TRBV7-8
CASSLMGGETQYF
TGTGCCAGCAGCTTAATGGGAGGAGAGACCCAGTACTTC
>few|TRBJ2-7|.|TRBV7-2
CASSLGTGRYEQYF
TGTGCCAGCAGCTTAGGCACAGGGCGATACGAGCAGTACTTC
>few|TRBJ2-7|.|TRBV3-1
CASSQVFYEQYF
TGTGCCAGCAGCCAAGTTTTCTACGAGCAGTACTTC
>.|TRBJ1-1|.|TRBV27
CASSFGQGLTAFF
TGTGCCAGCAGTTTCGGGCAGGGACTCACAGCTTTCTTT
>.|TRBJ1-1|TRBD1|TRBV28
CASSLVQGTGSNTEAFF
TGTGCCAGCAGTTTAGTTCAAGGGACAGGGTCGAACACTGAAGCTTTCTTT
>few|TRBJ2-1|.|TRBV11-1
CASSPDTTYNEQFF
TGTGCCAGCAGCCCCGACACAACCTACAATGAGCAGTTCTTC
>few|TRBJ2-5|TRBD2|TRBV19
CASSNAGGPEKTQYF
TGTGCCAGTAGTAACGCGGGGGGGCCAGAAAAGACCCAGTACTTC
>.|TRBJ1-3|.|TRBV7-9
CASSLRHKDSGNTIYF
TGTGCCAGCAGCTTACGCCACAAGGACTCTGGAAACACCATATATTTT
>.|TRBJ1-4|.|TRBV27
CASSFTSAEKLFF
TGTGCCAGCAGTTTTACTAGCGCCGAAAAACTGTTTTTT
>many|TRBJ2-5|.|TRBV7-2
CASSLRAPGLETQYF
TGTGCCAGCAGCCTAAGGGCTCCAGGGTTGGAGACCCAGTACTTC
>many|TRBJ2-7|TRBD2|TRBV7-9
CASSKLAGSGYEQYF
TGTGCCAGCAGCAAACTAGCGGGGTCAGGCTACGAGCAGTACTTC
>few|TRBJ2-7|TRBD2|TRBV18
CASSPLAGGNYEQYF
TGTGCCAGCTCACCCCTAGCGGGGGGAAACTACGAGCAGTACTTC
>.|TRBJ2-5|TRBD1|TRBV5-1
CASSLGGTAEETQYF
TGCGCCAGCAGCTTGGGGGGGACAGCCGAAGAGACCCAGTACTTC
>many|TRBJ2-5|TRBD1|TRBV7-8
CASSSSADREETQYF
TGTGCCAGCAGCTCCTCGGCTGACAGGGAGGAGACCCAGTACTTC
>.|TRBJ2-7|.|TRBV4-3
CASSQPYSYEQYF
TGCGCCAGCAGCCAACCCTACTCCTACGAGCAGTACTTC
>.|TRBJ2-7|.|TRBV20-1
CSAGQAGTYEQYF
TGCAGTGCTGGGCAGGCAGGTACCTACGAGCAGTACTTC
>.|TRBJ2-2|.|TRBV19
CASSQGSDTGELFF
TGTGCCAGTAGTCAGGGGTCGGACACCGGGGAGCTGTTTTTT
>many|TRBJ2-7|.|TRBV5-1
CASSLEGFSYEQYF
TGCGCCAGCAGCTTGGAGGGGTTCTCCTACGAGCAGTACTTC
>many|TRBJ2-6|.|TRBV29-1
CSVVGAGANVLTF
TGCAGCGTTGTTGGGGCTGGGGCCAACGTCCTGACTTTC
>few|TRBJ2-5|.|TRBV11-3
CASSPGLDGQETQYF
TGTGCCAGCAGCCCGGGACTCGACGGCCAAGAGACCCAGTACTTC